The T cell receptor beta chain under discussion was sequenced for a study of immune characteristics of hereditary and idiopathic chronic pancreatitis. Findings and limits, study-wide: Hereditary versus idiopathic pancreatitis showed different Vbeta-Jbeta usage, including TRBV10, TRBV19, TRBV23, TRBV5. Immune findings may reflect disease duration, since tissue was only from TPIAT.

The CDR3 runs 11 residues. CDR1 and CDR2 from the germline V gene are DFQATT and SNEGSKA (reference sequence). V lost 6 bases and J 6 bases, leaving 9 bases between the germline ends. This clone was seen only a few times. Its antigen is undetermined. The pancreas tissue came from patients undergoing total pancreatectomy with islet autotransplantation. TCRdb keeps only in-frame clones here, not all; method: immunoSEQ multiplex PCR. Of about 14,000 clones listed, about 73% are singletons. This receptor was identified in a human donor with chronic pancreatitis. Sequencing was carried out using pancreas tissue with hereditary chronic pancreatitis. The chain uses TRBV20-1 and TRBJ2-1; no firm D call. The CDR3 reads CSAPLGNEQFF. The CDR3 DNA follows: TGCAGTGCCCCTCTAGGCAATGAGCAGTTCTTC.